Included here is one TCR beta chain sequence, with context. What it recognizes is unknown. PCR involved 60 Vbeta and 13 Jbeta primers. The data were produced by immunoSEQ multiplex PCR, yet TCRdb's version contains in-frame clones alone and is incomplete. The sample contains 180,000 or so clones, more than 75% of which appear only once. The sample belongs to a study of cytomegalovirus exposure and HLA in healthy donors. Study-level results: Common viral pathogens were later found to be apparently linked to several of the most significant clusters.

Sequencing was done on a sample of PBMCs. The TCR originated in a man aged 35-49 years in good health and CMV-seronegative.

The CDR3 region is CASAAGQVAEAFF. Here the CDR3 DNA reads TGTGCTAGTGCAGCCGGACAGGTTGCTGAAGCTTTCTTT. This rearrangement joins TRBV12-5 to TRBJ1-1, with 7 bases aligning to TRBD1. The germline gives CDR1 LGHNT, CDR2 FRNRAP. The CDR3 length is 13 residues. The V segment lost 7 bases and the J segment 6 bases; nucleotides outside the gene matches: 8.